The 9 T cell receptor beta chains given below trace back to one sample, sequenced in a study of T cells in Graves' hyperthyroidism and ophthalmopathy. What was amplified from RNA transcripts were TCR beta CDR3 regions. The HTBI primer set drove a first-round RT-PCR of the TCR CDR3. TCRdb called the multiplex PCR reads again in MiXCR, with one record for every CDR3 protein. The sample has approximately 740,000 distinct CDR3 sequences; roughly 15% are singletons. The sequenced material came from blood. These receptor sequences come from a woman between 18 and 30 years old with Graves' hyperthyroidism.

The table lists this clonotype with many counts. The CDR3 DNA reads as TGTGCCAGCAGTCGGACAGGGGGAAGCTCCTACAATGAGCAGTTCTTC. As protein: CASSRTGGSSYNEQFF. The chain uses TRBV6-1 and TRBJ2-1, with 10 bases lining up with TRBD1. V lost 5 bases and J lost 0; bases outside the gene matches: 4. Germline V gene data show CDR1 as MNHNS and CDR2 as SASEGT. This CDR3 contains 16 residues.

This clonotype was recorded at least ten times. The CDR3 DNA reads as TGTGCCAGCAGCTCCTCTCATGGACAGCCGAAGGCTACTGGAAACACCATATATTTT. Amino acids: CASSSSHGQPKATGNTIYF. The gene calls are TRBV11-2 and TRBJ1-3; TRBD1 is a possible D gene (6 bases). V gave up 4 bases and J gave up 2 bases, with 24 bases separating them. The germline V gene encodes CDR1 SGHAT and CDR2 FQNNGV. CDR3 length equals 19 residues.

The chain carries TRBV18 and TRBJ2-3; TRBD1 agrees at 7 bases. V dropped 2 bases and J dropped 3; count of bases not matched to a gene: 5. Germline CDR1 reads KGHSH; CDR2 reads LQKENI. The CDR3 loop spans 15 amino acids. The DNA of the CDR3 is TGTGCCAGCTCACCAGACAGGGCCAGGACAGATACGCAGTATTTT. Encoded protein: CASSPDRARTDTQYF.

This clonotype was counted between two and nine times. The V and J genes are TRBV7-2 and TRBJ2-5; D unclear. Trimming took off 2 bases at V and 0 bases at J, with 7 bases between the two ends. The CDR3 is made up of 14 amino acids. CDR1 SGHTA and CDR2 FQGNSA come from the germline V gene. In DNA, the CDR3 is TGTGCCAGCAGCTTATACGGGTACCAAGAGACCCAGTACTTC. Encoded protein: CASSLYGYQETQYF. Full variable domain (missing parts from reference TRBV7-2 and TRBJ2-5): GAGVSQSPSNKVTEKGKDVELRCDPISGHTALYWYRQSLGQGLEFLIYFQGNSAPDKSGLPSDRFSAERTGGSVSTLTIQRTQQEDSAVYLCASSLYGYQETQYFGPGTRLLVL.

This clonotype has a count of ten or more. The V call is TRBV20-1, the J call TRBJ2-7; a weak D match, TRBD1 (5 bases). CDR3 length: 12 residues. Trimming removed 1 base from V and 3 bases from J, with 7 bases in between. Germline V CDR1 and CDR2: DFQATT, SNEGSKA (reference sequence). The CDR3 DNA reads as TGCAGTGCTAGAGGCAGGGACTACGAGCAGTACTTC. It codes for CSARGRDYEQYF.

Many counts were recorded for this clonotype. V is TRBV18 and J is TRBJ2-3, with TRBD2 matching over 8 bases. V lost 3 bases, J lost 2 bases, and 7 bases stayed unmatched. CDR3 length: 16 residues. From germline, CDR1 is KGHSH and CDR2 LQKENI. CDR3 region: CASSPSLAGNTDTQYF. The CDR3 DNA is TGTGCCAGCTCACCGTCCCTAGCGGGCAACACAGATACGCAGTATTTT.

As DNA, the CDR3 is TGCAGCGTATGGACAGGCTACGAGCAGTACTTC. Protein: CSVWTGYEQYF. The J gene is TRBJ2-7, the V gene TRBV29-1, with 7 bases lining up with TRBD1. Germline CDR1 and CDR2: SQVTM and ANQGSEA. V was clipped by 6 bases and J by 3 bases; unmatched bases: 2. CDR3 length equals 11 residues.

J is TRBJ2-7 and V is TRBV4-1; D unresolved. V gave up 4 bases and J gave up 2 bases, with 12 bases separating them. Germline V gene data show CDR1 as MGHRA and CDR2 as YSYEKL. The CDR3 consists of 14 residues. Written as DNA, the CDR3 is TGCGCCAGCAGCCCCTCTCTGGCTCCCTACGAGCAGTACTTC. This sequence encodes CASSPSLAPYEQYF.

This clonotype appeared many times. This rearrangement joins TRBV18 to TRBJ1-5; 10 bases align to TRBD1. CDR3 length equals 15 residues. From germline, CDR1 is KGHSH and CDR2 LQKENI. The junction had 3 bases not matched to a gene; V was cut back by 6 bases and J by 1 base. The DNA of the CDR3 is TGTGCCAGCTCGGACAGGGGGGAGAGCAATCAGCCCCAGCATTTT. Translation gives CASSDRGESNQPQHF.